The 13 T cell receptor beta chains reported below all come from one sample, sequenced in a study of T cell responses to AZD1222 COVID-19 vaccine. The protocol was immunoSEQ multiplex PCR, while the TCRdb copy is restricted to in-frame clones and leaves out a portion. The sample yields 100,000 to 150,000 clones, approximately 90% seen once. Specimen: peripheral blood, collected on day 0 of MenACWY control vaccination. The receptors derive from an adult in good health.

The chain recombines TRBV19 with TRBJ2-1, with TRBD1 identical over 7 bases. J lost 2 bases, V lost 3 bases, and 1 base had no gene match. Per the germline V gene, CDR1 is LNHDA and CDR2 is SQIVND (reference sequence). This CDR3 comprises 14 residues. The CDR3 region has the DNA TGTGCCAGTAGTATGGGACAGACCTACAATGAGCAGTTCTTC. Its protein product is CASSMGQTYNEQFF.

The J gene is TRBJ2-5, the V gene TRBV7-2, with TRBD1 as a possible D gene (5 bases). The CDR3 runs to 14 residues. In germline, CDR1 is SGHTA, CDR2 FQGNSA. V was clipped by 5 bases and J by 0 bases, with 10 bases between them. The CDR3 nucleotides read TGTGCCAGCAGCCGTTCAGGGCACCAAGAGACCCAGTACTTC. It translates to CASSRSGHQETQYF.

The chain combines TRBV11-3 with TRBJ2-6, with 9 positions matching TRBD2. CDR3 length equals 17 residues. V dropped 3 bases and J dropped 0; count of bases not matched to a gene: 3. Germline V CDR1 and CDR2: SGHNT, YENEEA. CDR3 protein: CASSLAGGNSGANVLTF. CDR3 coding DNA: TGTGCCAGCAGCTTGGCGGGGGGGAACTCTGGGGCCAACGTCCTGACTTTC.

The CDR3 here is CASSQGTNQPQHF. DNA for the CDR3: TGTGCCAGTTCGCAGGGTACCAATCAGCCCCAGCATTTT. The V call is TRBV2, the J call TRBJ1-5, with TRBD1 as a possible D gene (5 bases). Germline V gene data show CDR1 as SNHLY and CDR2 as FYNNEI. V lost 9 bases, J lost 3 bases, and 12 bases lay in between. This CDR3 is built from 13 residues.

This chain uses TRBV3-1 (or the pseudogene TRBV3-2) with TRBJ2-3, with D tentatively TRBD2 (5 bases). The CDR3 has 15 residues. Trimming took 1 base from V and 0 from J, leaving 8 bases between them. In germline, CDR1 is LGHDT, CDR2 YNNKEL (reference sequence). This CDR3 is CASSQGGYSTDTQYF. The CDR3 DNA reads TGTGCCAGCAGCCAAGGAGGGTATAGCACAGATACGCAGTATTTT.

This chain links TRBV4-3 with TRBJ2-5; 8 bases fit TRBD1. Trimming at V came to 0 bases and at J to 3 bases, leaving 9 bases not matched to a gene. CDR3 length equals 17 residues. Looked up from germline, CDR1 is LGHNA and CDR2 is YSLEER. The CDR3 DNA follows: TGCGCCAGCAGCCAAGATCGACAGGGGCTTTCCGAAGAGACCCAGTACTTC. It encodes CASSQDRQGLSEETQYF.

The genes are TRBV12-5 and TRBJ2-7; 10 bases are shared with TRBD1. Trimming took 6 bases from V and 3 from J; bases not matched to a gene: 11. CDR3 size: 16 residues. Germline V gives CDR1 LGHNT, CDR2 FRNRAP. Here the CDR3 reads CASGPGTGVLYYEQYF. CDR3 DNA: TGTGCTAGTGGACCCGGGACAGGGGTTCTCTACTACGAGCAGTACTTC.

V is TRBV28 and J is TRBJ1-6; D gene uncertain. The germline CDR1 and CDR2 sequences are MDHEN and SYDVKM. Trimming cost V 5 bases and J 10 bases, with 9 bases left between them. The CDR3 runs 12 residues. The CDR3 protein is CASSPMASPLHF. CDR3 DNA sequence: TGTGCCAGCAGTCCAATGGCGTCACCCCTCCACTTT.

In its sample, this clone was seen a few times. The CDR3 loop is CASSLFPKVGQKNTEAFF. CDR3 coding DNA: TGTGCCAGCAGTTTATTCCCCAAAGTGGGACAGAAGAACACTGAAGCTTTCTTT. The J gene is TRBJ1-1, the V gene TRBV27; 7 nucleotides line up with TRBD1. This CDR3 has 18 residues. The germline V gene has CDR1 MNHEY and CDR2 SMNVEV (reference sequence). After removal of 1 base from V and 1 base from J, the junction contained 12 bases not matched to a gene.

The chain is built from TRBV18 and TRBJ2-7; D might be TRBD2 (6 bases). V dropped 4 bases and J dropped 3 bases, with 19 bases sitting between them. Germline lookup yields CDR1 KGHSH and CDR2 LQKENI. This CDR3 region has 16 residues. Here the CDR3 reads CASSLAADVVFYEQYF. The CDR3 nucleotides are TGTGCCAGCTCACTAGCGGCTGACGTCGTATTCTACGAGCAGTACTTC.

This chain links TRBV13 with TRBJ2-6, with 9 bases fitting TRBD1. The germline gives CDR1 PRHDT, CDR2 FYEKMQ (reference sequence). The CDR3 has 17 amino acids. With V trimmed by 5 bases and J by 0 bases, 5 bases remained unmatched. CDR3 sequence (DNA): TGTGCCAGCAGCGGACAGGGGTCTGGCTCTGGGGCCAACGTCCTGACTTTC. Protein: CASSGQGSGSGANVLTF.

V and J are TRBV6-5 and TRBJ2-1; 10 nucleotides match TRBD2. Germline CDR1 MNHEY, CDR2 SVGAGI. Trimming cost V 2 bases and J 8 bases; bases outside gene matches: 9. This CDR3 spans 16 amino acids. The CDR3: CASSYDFSGRLDEQFF. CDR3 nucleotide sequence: TGTGCCAGCAGTTACGATTTTAGCGGGAGGCTCGATGAGCAGTTCTTC.

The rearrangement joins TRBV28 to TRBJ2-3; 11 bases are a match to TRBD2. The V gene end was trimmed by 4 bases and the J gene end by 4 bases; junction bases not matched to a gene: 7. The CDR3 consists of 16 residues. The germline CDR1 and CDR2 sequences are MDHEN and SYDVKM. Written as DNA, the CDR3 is TGTGCCAGCAGTTCCCACACTAGCGGGAGCCCAGATACGCAGTATTTT. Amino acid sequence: CASSSHTSGSPDTQYF.